The 17 T cell receptor beta chains listed next were all sequenced from one sample in a study of T cell repertoires in aging, cancer and after chemotherapy (dated by TCRdb to about 2019). This sample was sequenced with an Illumina MiSeq. Rearranged TRB sequences spanning V, D and J segments were amplified in a multiplex touch-down PCR with a mixed TRB-A/B primer pool. TCRdb trimmed the raw reads at Q25, called clones with MiXCR and kept productive beta chains. Each CDR3 protein appears once, grouped with its most common genes and DNA. This sample gives about 13,000 distinct CDR3 sequences in total; roughly 35% of them show up just once. Of the sample, less than 8.5% is held by the ten largest clones. TCR beta rearrangements were amplified from genomic DNA extracted from peripheral blood rather than from sorted cells or RNA. Sequenced: blood. The receptor set was obtained from a human donor in good health. The donor label of this sample is uncertain.

The chain links TRBV6-1 to TRBJ2-3; TRBD2 matches 9 bases. From germline, CDR1 is MNHNS and CDR2 SASEGT. The CDR3 loop spans 15 amino acids. Unmatched junction bases numbered 8, after V lost 6 bases and J lost 4 bases. The CDR3 sequence is CASSNGLAHADTQYF. CDR3 sequence (DNA): TGTGCCAGCAGCAATGGACTAGCGCACGCAGATACGCAGTATTTT.

This clonotype was observed a handful of times. The V and J genes are TRBV15 and TRBJ1-5; 12 bases agree with TRBD1. The CDR3 spans 16 residues. Per the germline V gene, CDR1 is LNHNV and CDR2 is YYDKDF (reference sequence). With 5 bases clipped from V and 9 bases from J, the junction kept 11 bases outside the gene matches. CDR3 sequence: CATSSGGTGGMPPQHF. For the CDR3, the DNA is TGTGCCACCAGCTCAGGCGGGACAGGGGGCATGCCGCCCCAGCATTTT.

The V call is TRBV29-1, the J call TRBJ1-4, with 7 bases that match TRBD1. This CDR3 is 15 amino acids long. The V gene end was trimmed by 2 bases and the J gene end by 5 bases; junction bases not matched to a gene: 8. The germline V gene has CDR1 SQVTM and CDR2 ANQGSEA. The CDR3 DNA reads as TGCAGCGTTGAATTTCGTCAGGGGGGGAATGAAAAACTGTTTTTT. Residues: CSVEFRQGGNEKLFF.

This clonotype has only one observation. The genes are TRBV19 and TRBJ1-5, with D possibly matching TRBD1 (6 bases). Per germline, CDR1 LNHDA and CDR2 SQIVND (reference sequence). V was clipped by 7 bases and J by 2 bases, with 21 bases between them. This CDR3 has 17 amino acids. The CDR3 coding sequence is TGTGCCAGTACCGCAGGGGCAGGGAGGGGGGGCAATCAGCCCCAGCATTTT. It encodes CASTAGAGRGGNQPQHF.

This chain links TRBV5-6 with TRBJ2-5; no clear D. V lost 4 bases and J lost 4, with 11 bases in between. Germline V gene lookup returns CDR1 SGHDT and CDR2 YYEEEE. CDR3 size: 13 residues. The CDR3 is CASSGSSRETQYF. In DNA, the CDR3 is TGTGCCAGCAGCGGTTCTAGTAGAGAGACCCAGTACTTC.

There are a few counts of this clonotype. The chain couples TRBV30 to TRBJ1-4; possible D gene TRBD1, 5 bases. Trimming shortened V by 3 bases and J by 10 bases, and 15 bases separated the two germline ends. The CDR3 contains 13 residues. The V gene's germline CDR1 is GTSNPN and CDR2 SVGIG (reference sequence). The CDR3 DNA reads TGTGCCTGGAGAGCACCGGGGGGAGGAAAACTGTTTTTT. Encoded protein: CAWRAPGGGKLFF.

The rearrangement joins TRBV7-6 to TRBJ2-5; D not certain. This CDR3 spans 13 amino acids. Germline CDR1 reads SGHVS; CDR2 reads FNYEAQ. Trimming removed 2 bases from V and 5 bases from J, with 9 bases in between. The CDR3 bases are TGTGCCAGCAGCTTATATAGTCCGGAGACCCAGTACTTC. It specifies CASSLYSPETQYF.

The V call is TRBV6-4, the J call TRBJ1-5, with D maybe TRBD1 (5 bases). This CDR3 contains 12 residues. Germline V gives CDR1 MRHNA, CDR2 SNTAGT. The CDR3 DNA sequence: TGTGCTTCAGGGACCAGCAATCAGCCCCAGCATTTT. Translation: CASGTSNQPQHF.

The chain has TRBV18 and TRBJ1-5; no firm D call. CDR1 and CDR2 (germline): KGHSH, LQKENI. The CDR3 extends over 15 amino acids. Trimming stripped 6 bases from V and 4 bases from J, with 16 bases between. CDR3 in amino acids: CASSLGRSINQPQHF. DNA for the CDR3: TGTGCCAGCTCCCTAGGCAGGAGTATTAATCAGCCCCAGCATTTT.

The chain couples TRBV19 to TRBJ1-3; no clear D gene. V was shortened by 5 bases and J by 2 bases, with 7 bases between the two germline ends. Germline V lookup: CDR1 LNHDA, CDR2 SQIVND (reference sequence). This CDR3 comprises 13 residues. This chain's CDR3 is CASSAWTGNTIYF. CDR3 nucleotide sequence: TGTGCCAGTAGTGCCTGGACTGGAAACACCATATATTTT.

This clonotype was seen a handful of times. This sequence joins TRBV24-1 and TRBJ2-5, with D unresolved. The germline V gene encodes CDR1 KGHDR and CDR2 SFDVKD. The CDR3 runs to 13 residues. Between the trimmed V and J ends, which lost 1 base and 4 bases, there was a span of 6 bases. CDR3 coding DNA: TGTGCCACCAGTGATTTCCAGAGAGAGACCCAGTACTTC. It is translated as CATSDFQRETQYF.

The V call is TRBV7-6, the J call TRBJ1-2; D is perhaps TRBD1 (6 bases). The CDR3 sequence is 14 residues long. Germline V CDR1 and CDR2: SGHVS, FNYEAQ. Trimming stripped 5 bases from V and 6 bases from J, with 16 bases between. Here the CDR3 reads CASSHSDRLDGYTF. The CDR3 DNA sequence: TGTGCCAGCAGCCACTCAGACAGGCTGGATGGCTACACCTTC.

This clonotype is categorized as medium-sized. The V and J genes are TRBV19 and TRBJ2-6, with D possibly matching TRBD1 (5 bases). This CDR3 has 18 residues. Trimming stripped 4 bases from V and 0 bases from J, with 16 bases between. Germline-derived CDR1 and CDR2 are LNHDA and SQIVND (reference sequence). CDR3 in DNA: TGTGCCAGTAGTAAAACAGGTTCGGGTGGCTCTGGGGCCAACGTCCTGACTTTC. Amino acid sequence: CASSKTGSGGSGANVLTF.

The DNA of the CDR3 is TGTGCCAGTAGTATAGAAGGGGGGACCGGCGAGCAGTACTTC. Protein sequence: CASSIEGGTGEQYF. The V gene is TRBV19, the J gene TRBJ2-7; D tentatively fits TRBD1 or TRBD2 (6 bases each). The germline V gene has CDR1 LNHDA and CDR2 SQIVND (reference sequence). This CDR3 is 14 amino acids long. V lost 0 bases to trimming and J lost 6 bases, with 12 bases between them. The variable domain in full, with the rest retrieved from reference TRBV19 and TRBJ2-7, is DGGITQSPKYLFRKEGQNVTLSCEQNLNHDAMYWYRQDPGQGLRLIYYSQIVNDFQKGDIAEGYSVSREKKESFPLTVTSAQKNPTAFYLCASSIEGGTGEQYFGPGTRLTVT.

This clonotype is termed medium-sized. The chain carries TRBV29-1 and TRBJ2-2; D is possibly TRBD2 (6 bases). Germline V gene lookup returns CDR1 SQVTM and CDR2 ANQGSEA. V was cut by 0 bases and J by 5 bases, with 10 bases left in between. CDR3 length: 14 amino acids. CDR3 loop: CSVEEGRRTGELFF. The CDR3 DNA sequence: TGCAGCGTTGAAGAGGGGAGGAGAACCGGGGAGCTGTTTTTT.

The table lists this clonotype with a few counts. The chain couples TRBV18 to TRBJ1-3; a weak D match, TRBD1 (6 bases). This CDR3 region has 12 residues. V gave up 6 bases and J gave up 7 bases, with 10 bases separating them. CDR1 and CDR2 from the germline V gene are KGHSH and LQKENI. DNA of the CDR3: TGTGCCAGCTCGACGAGGGGGAACACCATATATTTT. Protein sequence: CASSTRGNTIYF.

This clonotype turned up a few times. This sequence joins TRBV5-3 and TRBJ2-2; D unresolved. TRBV5-3 is an ORF, and what it does is uncertain. V was cut by 1 base and J by 13 bases, with 2 bases left in between. The CDR3 loop spans 9 amino acids. In nucleotides, the CDR3 is TGTGCCAGAAGCTTGTGGCTGTTTTTT. This encodes CARSLWLFF.